This T cell receptor beta chain is drawn from a study of PD-1 blockade in classical Hodgkin lymphoma. As for the study in general: Each patient was given nivolumab 3 mg/kg through a vein every 2 weeks. General study points: It was CD4+ TCR diversity, not CD8+, that rose significantly by C4D1.

Worth noting for this clone: Its matching antigen is unknown.

Sequencing used immunoSEQ multiplex PCR; TCRdb keeps in-frame clones, though not all of them. Among fewer than 55,000 clones listed, approximately 80% were seen once. CDR1 and CDR2 (germline): MNHNS, SASEGT. The germline V and J ends were trimmed by 1 base and 3 bases, with 13 bases remaining between them. The CDR3 length is 15 residues. Sample time point: cycle 4 day 1 (C4D1), after less than 7 weeks of nivolumab. Relapses following autologous stem cell transplantation were seen in all patients, with brentuximab vedotin exposure varying. The gene calls are TRBV6-1 and TRBJ2-7; D perhaps matches TRBD1 (5 bases). The sequence was obtained from a human donor with classical Hodgkin lymphoma. Sequenced material: peripheral blood mononuclear cells (PBMCs), taken before the fourth cycle of nivolumab. CDR3 region: CASSEVPITGYEQYF. CDR3 coding DNA: TGTGCCAGCAGTGAAGTCCCAATCACAGGCTACGAGCAGTACTTC.